The 24 T cell receptor beta chains in this list originate from one sample, sequenced in a study of OX40 agonist ivuxolimab in advanced cancers. TCRdb's table, derived via immunoSEQ multiplex PCR, lists solely in-frame clones and lacks some. The sample lists about 40,000 clones; approximately 90% were seen once. The starting material was CD4+ or CD8+ T cells sorted from blood, obtained in a trial of the OX40 agonist ivuxolimab. The receptors stem from an adult with an advanced solid tumor such as melanoma, head and neck, liver or kidney cancer.

The V and J genes are TRBV27 and TRBJ1-1; D is ambiguous. Germline-derived CDR1 and CDR2 are MNHEY and SMNVEV (reference sequence). V was pared by 1 base and J by 4 bases, with 7 bases between. This CDR3 comprises 13 residues. The CDR3 DNA sequence: TGTGCCAGCAGTTTATGGTGGGGCACTGAAGCTTTCTTT. Its translation is CASSLWWGTEAFF.

V usage is TRBV6-6 and J usage is TRBJ2-6; D is possibly TRBD1 or TRBD2 (6 bases each). The length of the CDR3 is 12 residues. The germline V and J ends were trimmed by 11 bases and 7 bases, with 12 bases remaining between them. From germline, CDR1 is MNHNY and CDR2 SVGAGI (reference sequence). The CDR3 DNA is TGTGCCGGGGGGCCCGGAGCCAACGTCCTGACTTTC. Amino acid sequence: CAGGPGANVLTF.

The chain couples TRBV7-9 to TRBJ2-5, with 10 bases lining up with TRBD1. Germline V CDR1 and CDR2: SEHNR, FQNEAQ (reference sequence). CDR3 length: 15 amino acids. Trimming at V came to 4 bases and at J to 3 bases, leaving 5 bases not matched to a gene. The chain's CDR3 is CASSSSGTGEETQYF. Written as DNA, the CDR3 is TGTGCCAGCAGCTCTTCCGGGACAGGGGAAGAGACCCAGTACTTC.

V is TRBV6-1 and J is TRBJ2-3; 7 bases align to TRBD2. The ends lost 1 base at V and 3 bases at J; junction bases unmatched: 4. This CDR3 contains 15 residues. Germline lookup yields CDR1 MNHNS and CDR2 SASEGT. The CDR3 nucleotides read TGTGCCAGCAGTGAAGGGGGAGGGAGTACAGATACGCAGTATTTT. Its translation: CASSEGGGSTDTQYF.

This rearrangement joins TRBV5-1 to TRBJ1-2; weak D call: TRBD1 (6 bases). The V end was cut by 4 bases, the J end by 0 bases, with 16 bases between. From germline, CDR1 is SGHRS and CDR2 YFSETQ. The CDR3 has 16 residues. CDR3 loop: CASSGAGAEANYGYTF. The DNA for the CDR3 is TGCGCCAGCAGCGGGGCAGGGGCCGAAGCTAACTATGGCTACACCTTC.

V and J are TRBV4-1 and TRBJ2-1, with 10 bases that match TRBD2. V gave up 4 bases and J gave up 2 bases; unmatched junction bases: 5. The germline gives CDR1 MGHRA, CDR2 YSYEKL. The CDR3 consists of 16 residues. This chain's CDR3 is CASSLIAGGTYNEQFF. DNA of the CDR3: TGCGCCAGCAGCCTAATAGCGGGAGGTACCTACAATGAGCAGTTCTTC.

The chain couples TRBV5-1 to TRBJ2-3, with 12 bases matching TRBD1. Germline CDR1 SGHRS, CDR2 YFSETQ. With V trimmed by 5 bases and J by 4 bases, 8 bases remained unmatched. The CDR3 loop spans 16 amino acids. CDR3 amino acids: CASRPGTGGPPDTQYF. The CDR3, as DNA: TGCGCCAGCAGACCTGGGACAGGGGGCCCGCCAGATACGCAGTATTTT.

This chain joins TRBV4-1 and TRBJ1-2; 11 bases are a match to TRBD1. The CDR3 extends over 15 amino acids. The germline V gene has CDR1 MGHRA and CDR2 YSYEKL. V was clipped by 3 bases and J by 0 bases; unmatched bases: 0. The CDR3 DNA follows: TGCGCCAGCAGCCAGGGACAGGGGGCTAACTATGGCTACACCTTC. This translates into CASSQGQGANYGYTF.

The chain joins TRBV15 to TRBJ2-7, with unresolved D. V was shortened by 5 bases and J by 2 bases, with 13 bases between the two germline ends. CDR1 is LNHNV and CDR2 is YYDKDF in the germline V gene (reference sequence). This CDR3 is built from 14 residues. The CDR3 nucleotides are TGTGCCACCAGCTACCAGACGGTCCCCTACGAGCAGTACTTC. This sequence encodes CATSYQTVPYEQYF.

The rearrangement links TRBV2 to TRBJ1-5, with a tentative D call TRBD1 (6 bases). This CDR3 is built from 15 residues. In germline, CDR1 is SNHLY, CDR2 FYNNEI. The V end lost 6 bases, the J end lost 0 bases, and 12 bases lay between the germline ends. DNA of the CDR3: TGTGCCAGCAGAGAGGACAGCAATAGCAATCAGCCCCAGCATTTT. Translation: CASREDSNSNQPQHF. Full variable domain (remainder filled in from reference TRBV2 and TRBJ1-5): EPEVTQTPSHQVTQMGQEVILRCVPISNHLYFYWYRQILGQKVEFLVSFYNNEISEKSEIFDDQFSVERPDGSNFTLKIRSTKLEDSAMYFCASREDSNSNQPQHFGDGTRLSIL.

The chain is built from TRBV7-9 and TRBJ2-1, with TRBD1 matching 8 bases. There are 14 residues in the CDR3. V dropped 5 bases and J dropped 6; count of bases not matched to a gene: 6. Germline values: CDR1 SEHNR, CDR2 FQNEAQ (reference sequence). CDR3 in amino acids: CASSHRDRGNEQFF. CDR3 bases: TGTGCCAGCAGCCACCGCGACAGGGGCAATGAGCAGTTCTTC.

The V call is TRBV19, the J call TRBJ2-1, with no clear D. This CDR3 is built from 12 residues. The ends were cut back, 3 bases at V and 8 bases at J, with 8 bases in the middle. CDR1 LNHDA and CDR2 SQIVND come from the germline V gene (reference sequence). This CDR3 is CASSIRIDEQFF. Here the CDR3 DNA reads TGTGCCAGTAGTATTAGGATAGATGAGCAGTTCTTC.

This chain links TRBV27 with TRBJ2-1; no clear D. Deletions cut 3 bases from V and 0 bases from J, with 6 bases between. Germline CDR1 MNHEY, CDR2 SMNVEV (reference sequence). The CDR3 covers 14 residues. For the CDR3, the DNA is TGTGCCAGCAGTTTCCAAAGCTCCTACAATGAGCAGTTCTTC. Translating it yields CASSFQSSYNEQFF.

The chain combines TRBV19 with TRBJ1-2; D possibly corresponds to TRBD1 (6 bases). The CDR3 totals 17 residues. Trimming pared 7 bases from V and 3 bases from J, leaving 24 bases between. Germline V gives CDR1 LNHDA, CDR2 SQIVND (reference sequence). The CDR3 loop reads CASNLELGGGKDYGYTF. Written as DNA, the CDR3 is TGTGCCAGTAATCTAGAACTCGGAGGGGGGAAAGACTATGGCTACACCTTC.

CDR3 DNA sequence: TGTGCCAGCTCACCCCCCTTCGACAGGAACACCGGGGAGCTGTTTTTT. Its translation is CASSPPFDRNTGELFF. This sequence joins TRBV18 and TRBJ2-2; D may be TRBD1 (5 bases). The germline V gene has CDR1 KGHSH and CDR2 LQKENI. V lost 3 bases and J 1 base, leaving 12 bases between the germline ends. The CDR3 totals 16 residues. The full variable domain, with the rest looked up from reference TRBV18 and TRBJ2-2, is NAGVMQNPRHLVRRRGQEARLRCSPMKGHSHVYWYRQLPEEGLKFMVYLQKENIIDESGMPKERFSAEFPKEGPSILRIQQVVRGDSAAYFCASSPPFDRNTGELFFGEGSRLTVL.

V is TRBV19 and J is TRBJ1-5; TRBD1 matches at 7 bases. The CDR3 is 16 amino acids. In germline, CDR1 is LNHDA, CDR2 SQIVND (reference sequence). Unmatched junction bases numbered 10, after V lost 5 bases and J lost 3 bases. CDR3 residues: CASSRTGTAINQPQHF. CDR3 sequence (DNA): TGTGCCAGTAGTCGCACCGGGACAGCTATCAATCAGCCCCAGCATTTT.

This rearrangement joins TRBV4-1 to TRBJ2-3; 8 bases map to TRBD2. CDR1 and CDR2 (germline): MGHRA, YSYEKL. The V and J ends lost 7 bases and 2 bases, in that order; junction bases with no gene match: 11. CDR3 length equals 16 residues. CDR3 sequence: CASKRGELADTDTQYF. CDR3 nucleotides: TGCGCCAGCAAGAGGGGGGAACTAGCGGACACAGATACGCAGTATTTT.

This rearrangement joins TRBV28 to TRBJ2-7; D not certain. Germline assignment: CDR1 MDHEN and CDR2 SYDVKM. The germline V and J ends were trimmed by 2 bases and 1 base, with 6 bases remaining between them. This CDR3 has 13 residues. The CDR3 region has the DNA TGTGCCAGCAGTTTACGGCCATCCTACGAGCAGTACTTC. Protein sequence: CASSLRPSYEQYF.

The chain employs TRBV10-3 and TRBJ2-7; D possibly corresponds to TRBD1 (5 bases). V lost 0 bases and J lost 0, with 9 bases in between. The CDR3 length is 15 residues. Germline V lookup: CDR1 ENHRY, CDR2 SYGVKD. The CDR3 reads CAISESVQGSYEQYF. The DNA for the CDR3 is TGTGCCATCAGTGAGTCAGTCCAGGGCTCCTACGAGCAGTACTTC.

This rearrangement joins TRBV9 to TRBJ2-7; 14 nucleotides align to TRBD2. Germline values: CDR1 SGDLS, CDR2 YYNGEE. Losses at the gene ends were 4 bases for V and 0 bases for J; bases not matched to a gene: 6. CDR3 size: 17 residues. As DNA, the CDR3 is TGTGCCAGCAGCCCTACTGGGACTAGCGGGAGCTCCTACGAGCAGTACTTC. Translated, it gives CASSPTGTSGSSYEQYF. The entire variable domain, with the rest obtained from reference TRBV9 and TRBJ2-7, is as follows: DSGVTQTPKHLITATGQRVTLRCSPRSGDLSVYWYQQSLDQGLQFLIQYYNGEERAKGNILERFSAQQFPDLHSELNLSSLELGDSALYFCASSPTGTSGSSYEQYFGPGTRLTVT.

The V call is TRBV4-1, the J call TRBJ2-7; D gene ambiguous. The CDR3 runs 14 residues. The germline CDR1 and CDR2 sequences are MGHRA and YSYEKL. Trimming cost V 2 bases and J 4 bases, with 12 bases left between them. The CDR3 DNA reads TGCGCCAGCAGCCAAAGAAGCCTAGGTTACGAGCAGTACTTC. It translates to CASSQRSLGYEQYF.

The chain has TRBV5-5 and TRBJ2-2; D perhaps matches TRBD2 (5 bases). This CDR3 has 15 amino acids. V dropped 1 base and J dropped 6 bases, with 13 bases sitting between them. The V gene's germline CDR1 is SGHKS and CDR2 YYEKEE (reference sequence). The CDR3 protein is CASSLLGSVAGELFF. CDR3 nucleotide sequence: TGTGCCAGCAGCTTGCTTGGGAGCGTGGCCGGGGAGCTGTTTTTT.

V is TRBV29-1 and J is TRBJ2-1; D not resolved. V was clipped by 3 bases and J by 0 bases, with 9 bases between them. Germline V gives CDR1 SQVTM, CDR2 ANQGSEA. The CDR3 consists of 14 residues. Here the CDR3 reads CSVESRSSYNEQFF. CDR3 nucleotide sequence: TGCAGCGTTGAGTCCCGTAGCTCCTACAATGAGCAGTTCTTC.

J is TRBJ1-3 and V is TRBV4-1; D uncertain. Germline V gene data show CDR1 as MGHRA and CDR2 as YSYEKL. Trimming took 3 bases from V and 4 from J, leaving 16 bases between them. The CDR3 runs to 16 residues. CDR3 sequence: CASSQFGGLAGNTIYF. The CDR3 DNA reads TGCGCCAGCAGCCAGTTTGGAGGGTTAGCAGGAAACACCATATATTTT.